Presented here are 9 T cell receptor beta chains from one specimen sequenced in a study of T cell clonality in common variable immunodeficiency. Measured with immunoSEQ multiplex PCR; TCRdb has only the in-frame clones, and not every one. Listed for the sample are approximately 52,000 clones, none seen a single time. The sequenced sample consisted of peripheral blood mononuclear cells. The receptors stem from a person aged 18 to 69 in good health.

This clone was seen ten or more times. Read data end 3 residues before the CDR3 end; the end is taken from the germline J gene. V is TRBV20-1 and J is TRBJ1-1, with TRBD1 identical over 7 bases. Germline values: CDR1 DFQATT, CDR2 SNEGSKA (reference sequence). The ends lost 3 bases at V and 3 bases at J; junction bases unmatched: 10. The CDR3 runs to 15 residues. The CDR3 loop reads CSARARTGGYTEAFF. CDR3 DNA (partial): TGCAGTGCTAGGGCAAGGACAGGCGGGTACACTGAA.

At least ten counts were recorded for this clone. Read coverage stops 3 residues before the CDR3 terminus; the germline J gene supplies the remainder. The rearrangement joins TRBV20-1 to TRBJ1-3; D perhaps matches TRBD1 (5 bases). CDR1 is DFQATT, CDR2 SNEGSKA, per germline (reference sequence). CDR3 length: 15 amino acids. The CDR3 DNA, read in part, is TGCACCAGCCCAGGACACCGGAGCTCTGGAAACACC. Its protein is CTSPGHRSSGNT. The full-length CDR3 reads as CTSPGHRSSGNTIYF.

In this sample, this clone turned up many times. The read terminates 3 residues before the CDR3 end, so the remaining end is supplied by the germline J gene. J is TRBJ1-4 and V is TRBV10-3, with TRBD1 matching 9 bases. The germline gives CDR1 ENHRY, CDR2 SYGVKD. The CDR3 is made up of 14 amino acids. The V gene end was trimmed by 10 bases and the J gene end by 8 bases; junction bases not matched to a gene: 11. CDR3 DNA (partial): TGTGCCACCAGAACCGACAGGGGGGAGGAAAAA. Protein sequence: CATRTDRGEEK. The full-length CDR3 reads as CATRTDRGEEKLFF.

Only a few counts were recorded for this clone. The read falls 3 residues short of the CDR3 end, and the missing part is taken from the germline J gene. The genes are TRBV30 and TRBJ1-2; D not certain. The germline CDR1 and CDR2 sequences are GTSNPN and SVGIG (reference sequence). The CDR3 covers 13 residues. The CDR3 is CAWSVNKADTYTF. The DNA read from the CDR3 is TGTGCCTGGAGTGTAAACAAGGCAGATACC.

This clone has at least ten counts. With the read ending 3 residues before the CDR3 end, the germline J gene is used to fill in that end. The chain has TRBV6-1 and TRBJ2-2; weak D call: TRBD1 (6 bases). CDR1 is MNHNS, CDR2 SASEGT, per germline. Between the trimmed V and J ends, which lost 4 bases and 4 bases, there was a span of 16 bases. The CDR3 loop spans 16 amino acids. The part of the CDR3 DNA that was read is TGTGCCAGCAGTGCAAAGAAGGGGGTGGGCACCGGGGAG. Its translation: CASSAKKGVGTGE. The whole CDR3 region reads CASSAKKGVGTGELFF.

This clone was counted ten times or more. The CDR3 reads CASSAGVAVLYEQYF. The CDR3 DNA, read in part, is TGTGCCAGCAGCGCGGGGGTAGCGGTGCTCTACGAG. This chain links TRBV5-4 with TRBJ2-7, with TRBD2 matching over 7 bases. Coverage ceases 3 residues before the CDR3 finishes, and the germline J gene fills in the end. This CDR3 is built from 15 residues. V shed 4 bases, J shed 3 bases, and the junction held 10 bases outside the gene matches. Germline V CDR1 and CDR2: SGHNT, YYREEE (reference sequence).

Remarks on this clone: Read data end 3 residues before the CDR3 end; the end is taken from the germline J gene. This chain links TRBV5-1 with TRBJ2-7; D perhaps matches TRBD1 (7 bases). The CDR3 has 16 residues. CDR1 is SGHRS, CDR2 YFSETQ, per germline. Trimming shortened V by 0 bases and J by 1 base, and 14 bases separated the two germline ends. The part of the CDR3 DNA that was read is TGCGCCAGCAGCTTGGCAGGGGGGACAGAATCCTACGAG. Amino acids: CASSLAGGTESYE. The CDR3 reads in full as CASSLAGGTESYEQYF.

The sample holds many counts of this clone. The CDR3 is cut off 3 residues early in the read; its end comes from the germline J gene. The V call is TRBV5-4, the J call TRBJ1-2, with 9 bases matching TRBD1. Germline V CDR1 and CDR2: SGHNT, YYREEE (reference sequence). This CDR3 contains 14 residues. The sequenced CDR3 bases are TGTGCCAGCAGCTTGGACCGGGACAGGGATCGC. The encoded protein is CASSLDRDRDR. The whole CDR3 sequence is CASSLDRDRDRYTF.

The table lists this clone with many counts. The read ends 3 residues shy of where the CDR3 ends; the end is completed using the germline J gene. This rearrangement joins TRBV5-4 to TRBJ2-1, with 7 bases identical to TRBD2. This CDR3 has 14 amino acids. The V gene's germline CDR1 is SGHNT and CDR2 YYREEE (reference sequence). V lost 9 bases, J lost 3 bases, and 9 bases stayed unmatched. The CDR3 here is CATQRAGLYNEQFF. The part of the CDR3 DNA that was read is TGTGCCACCCAGCGAGCGGGACTCTACAATGAG.